This T cell receptor beta chain is drawn from a study of beta chain features in type 1 diabetes (dated by TCRdb to between 2018 and 2020). A note on the overall study: Mean age, gender distribution, total cell number and subset yield were not different between patients and healthy donors. A total of just under 110,000,000 sorted cells were examined across all samples, and RNA yield correlated strongly with the number of cells per subset. Regulatory and stem cell-like memory subsets were isolated from only 8 patients and about eight healthy donors, whereas naive and central memory subsets came from all 30 or so donors. The study compared TCRB repertoires of sorted circulating CD4+ T cell subsets between recently diagnosed type 1 diabetes patients and matched healthy donors. Results the study describes overall, beyond this receptor: Fewer insertions and more nucleotide deletions at VDJ recombination sites were observed in patients with type 1 diabetes, implying thymic rearrangement abnormalities. Type 1 diabetes patients showed a moderate but significant shortening of TCRB CDR3 length in all four CD4+ subsets. Shorter templates might be favored by PCR, yet because patient and control samples were amplified and corrected together, any such skew would affect both groups equally. Because cDNA was sequenced instead of genomic DNA, highly expressing activated cells could be over-represented, though the groups showed no difference in activation or CD3 levels. Naive, central memory and regulatory TCRB repertoires appeared more similar among patients than among healthy donors. Only small numbers of individuals were included in the HLA sub-analyses, which left unresolved whether HLA type had any influence on TCRB rearrangement.

The High Capacity cDNA Reverse Transcription Kit was used to reverse transcribe all of the isolated RNA, meaning that expressed TCRB transcripts were what got sequenced. Deep immunoSEQ sequencing was applied to naive, central memory and regulatory T cell samples, giving an average of roughly 3.5 million total reads per sample. After sorted cells were lysed in RLT buffer, RNA was extracted with DNase-treated RNeasy Micro or Mini kits, with the choice depending on cell number. To prevent cross-contamination, every cell subset was processed on its own, while patient and healthy donor samples were processed together. The immunoSEQ multiplex PCR was used to amplify TCRB sequences from cDNA, yielding 87-bp fragments that span the CDR3 region. Sequencing of the amplicons was done on the Illumina HiSeq platform. Turning to the authors' computational methods: Synthetic template baselines were used to correct PCR bias computationally, reads within Hamming distance 2 were collapsed, and singletons that could not be merged were discarded. Reads were aligned to IMGT to assign V, D and J genes, CDR3 length, and insertions or deletions at six rearrangement sites. Clonotype counts were normalized to sorted cell number within each subset before computing true diversity and Gini coefficients with the tcR R package. Repertoire sharing was quantified using the overlap coefficient calculated on TCRB nucleotide sequences. Out-of-frame TCRB sequences from naive cells were analyzed to stand in for the pre-selection repertoire. This is the immuneACCESS table as TCRdb keeps it, with only in-frame sequences that have V and J called. A part of the clones is gone; compared with another copy, unresolved V genes explain less than half, and the rest is unexplained. That table gives V, J and clone size, and the DNA gave D and trimming. This sample is represented by about 300,000 clones; approximately 12% of them were singletons. The ten largest clonotypes hold roughly 0.015% of the sample.

This clone has at least ten counts. The antigen it recognizes is unknown. No base qualities exist here, and no much larger clone lies one base off it. Reading the germline V gene (reference sequence) gives CDR1 SEHNR and CDR2 FQNEAQ. V lost 5 bases and J lost 5 bases, and the count of bases not matched to a germline gene is 7. The CDR3 has 15 amino acids, counting the end cysteine and phenylalanine. Solely the CDR3 DNA is kept, with 45 bases framed from the first base. From each donor, a single peripheral blood sample of 90 to 150 mL on average was drawn into heparinised tubes. A BD FACSAria II and a panel including CD45RO, CCR7, CD25, CD127, CD95 and CD27 were used to sort naive, central memory, regulatory and stem cell-like memory CD4+ T cells. All sorted populations exceeded 98% purity. PBMCs were isolated immediately by Lymphoprep density gradient centrifugation and stained directly without culture. So that batch effects would be minimized, each experiment stained and sorted samples in pairs, pairing one healthy donor with one patient.

The V gene is TRBV7-9 and the J gene is TRBJ2-5; 11 bases in the junction line up with TRBD1. Material for sequencing was naive CD4+ T cells from blood. Explained via the paper, the cell subset or site label denotes: true naive CD4+ T cells. This clonotype was sampled from a woman between 18 and 30 years old with type 1 diabetes. The CDR3 here reads CASSDGQGAPETQYF. The nucleotide sequence reads as follows: TGTGCCAGCAGCGACGGACAGGGGGCTCCGGAGACCCAGTACTTC.